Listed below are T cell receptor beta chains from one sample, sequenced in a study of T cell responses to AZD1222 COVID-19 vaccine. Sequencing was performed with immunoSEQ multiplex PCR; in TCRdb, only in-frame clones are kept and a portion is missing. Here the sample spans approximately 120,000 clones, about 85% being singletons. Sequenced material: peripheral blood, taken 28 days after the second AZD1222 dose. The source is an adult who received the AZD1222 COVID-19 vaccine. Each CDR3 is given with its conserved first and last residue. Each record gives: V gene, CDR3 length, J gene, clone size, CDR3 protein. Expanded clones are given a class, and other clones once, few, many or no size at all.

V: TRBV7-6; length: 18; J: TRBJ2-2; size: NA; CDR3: CASSLGRDSLSNTGELFF
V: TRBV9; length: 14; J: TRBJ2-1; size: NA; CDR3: CASSVLTKGDEQFF
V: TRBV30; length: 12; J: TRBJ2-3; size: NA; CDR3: CARAGLTDTQYF
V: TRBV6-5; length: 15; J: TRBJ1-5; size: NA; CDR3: CAGSIGMVSNQPQHF
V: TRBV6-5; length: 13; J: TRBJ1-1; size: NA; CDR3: CASTDSPNTEAFF
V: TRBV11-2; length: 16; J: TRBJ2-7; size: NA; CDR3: CASRDPLAGKGYEQYF
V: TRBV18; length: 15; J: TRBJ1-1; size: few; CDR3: CASSRQGTFSSEAFF
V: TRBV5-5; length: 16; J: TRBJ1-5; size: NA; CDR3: CASSLYQGGRNQPQHF
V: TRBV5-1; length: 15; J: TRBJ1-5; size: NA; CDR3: CASSLGIGASQPQHF
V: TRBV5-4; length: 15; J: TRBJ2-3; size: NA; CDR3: CASRARTSTTDTQYF
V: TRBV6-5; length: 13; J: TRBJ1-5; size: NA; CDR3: CASTADFNQPQHF
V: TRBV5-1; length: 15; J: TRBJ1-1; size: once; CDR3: CASSFGTGDGTEAFF
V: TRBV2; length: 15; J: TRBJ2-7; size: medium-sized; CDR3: CASRVAPTESYEQYF
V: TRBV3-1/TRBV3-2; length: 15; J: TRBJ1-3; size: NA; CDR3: CASSQSTVPGNTIYF
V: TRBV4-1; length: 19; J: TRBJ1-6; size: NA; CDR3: CASSRQPGTGITYNSPLHF
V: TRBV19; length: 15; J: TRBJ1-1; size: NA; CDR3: CASSIVGVEGSEAFF
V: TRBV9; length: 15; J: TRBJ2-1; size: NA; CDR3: CASSRAPRGDNEQFF
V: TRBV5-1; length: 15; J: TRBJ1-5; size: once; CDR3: CASSLEGAGNQPQHF
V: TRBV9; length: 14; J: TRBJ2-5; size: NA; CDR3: CASSVDRGLETQYF
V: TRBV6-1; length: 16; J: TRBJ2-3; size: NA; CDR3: CASSGGGQGLTDTQYF
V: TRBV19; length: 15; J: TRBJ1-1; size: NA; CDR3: CASSTEGTVNTEAFF
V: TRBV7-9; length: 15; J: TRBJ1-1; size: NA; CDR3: CASSLVWLGNTEAFF
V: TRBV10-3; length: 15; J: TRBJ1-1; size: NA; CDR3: CAISDRDGVGTEAFF
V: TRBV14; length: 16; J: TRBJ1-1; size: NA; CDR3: CASRGEGTPRGTEAFF
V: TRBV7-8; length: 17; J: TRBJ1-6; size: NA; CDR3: CASSLGDSGLWNSPLHF